The 9 T cell receptor beta chains given below trace back to one sample, sequenced in a study of T cell responses to AZD1222 COVID-19 vaccine. Measured with immunoSEQ multiplex PCR; TCRdb has only the in-frame clones, and not every one. The sample holds fewer than 200,000 clones, around 92% seen once. The sample consisted of peripheral blood, taken on day 0 of AZD1222 vaccination. These receptor sequences come from an adult in good health.

This clone was seen more than once but under ten times. The rearrangement links TRBV20-1 to TRBJ1-2; possibly TRBD1 for D (6 bases). V gave up 3 bases and J gave up 5 bases, with 22 bases separating them. The length of the CDR3 is 16 residues. Germline V gene sequence: CDR1 DFQATT, CDR2 SNEGSKA (reference sequence). The CDR3 here is CSASGDTGQNPYGYTF. CDR3 nucleotides: TGCAGTGCTAGTGGGGACACGGGCCAGAATCCATATGGCTACACCTTC.

The V gene is TRBV3-1 (or the pseudogene TRBV3-2), the J gene TRBJ2-2; the D gene is possibly TRBD1 (6 bases). The germline CDR1 and CDR2 sequences are LGHDT and YNNKEL (reference sequence). This CDR3 comprises 17 residues. Trimming left V 4 bases short and J 1 base short, with 16 bases between. The CDR3 reads CASSRPTGTMNTGELFF. The DNA of the CDR3 is TGTGCCAGCAGCCGCCCCACAGGGACGATGAACACCGGGGAGCTGTTTTTT.

The CDR3 reads CASSSRDRYSYNEQFF. The CDR3, as DNA: TGTGCCAGCAGCTCCAGGGATAGATACTCCTACAATGAGCAGTTCTTC. The genes are TRBV5-6 and TRBJ2-1; TRBD1 is a possible D gene (5 bases). V dropped 3 bases and J dropped 0 bases, with 13 bases sitting between them. This CDR3 comprises 16 residues. Germline V gene data show CDR1 as SGHDT and CDR2 as YYEEEE. The full variable domain, its missing parts supplied by reference TRBV5-6 and TRBJ2-1, is DAGVTQSPTHLIKTRGQQVTLRCSPKSGHDTVSWYQQALGQGPQFIFQYYEEEERQRGNFPDRFSGHQFPNYSSELNVNALLLGDSALYLCASSSRDRYSYNEQFFGPGTRLTVL.

The V and J genes are TRBV12-3 or TRBV12-4 and TRBJ1-1; tentative D call: TRBD1 (5 bases). Between the trimmed V and J ends, which lost 2 bases and 3 bases, there was a span of 7 bases. This CDR3 spans 13 amino acids. The CDR3 bases are TGTGCCAGCAGTTTAACCAGGGACACTGAAGCTTTCTTT. This sequence encodes CASSLTRDTEAFF.

The chain couples TRBV28 to TRBJ1-2; tentatively, D is TRBD1 (5 bases). The ends were cut back, 10 bases at V and 4 bases at J, with 13 bases in the middle. Germline CDR1 reads MDHEN; CDR2 reads SYDVKM. The CDR3 contains 12 residues. CDR3 sequence (DNA): TGTGCCATTAGGGGCAGACTCTATGGCTACACCTTC. This sequence encodes CAIRGRLYGYTF.

This chain links TRBV28 with TRBJ1-5; 8 bases align to TRBD1. The CDR3 contains 17 residues. Germline CDR1 MDHEN, CDR2 SYDVKM. The junction had 18 bases not matched to a gene; V was cut back by 7 bases and J by 7 bases. CDR3 DNA sequence: TGTGCCAGCACGCAATTACGGCAGGGGGCCGGGTCCCAGCCCCAGCATTTT. Its protein is CASTQLRQGAGSQPQHF.

The chain links TRBV3-1 (or the pseudogene TRBV3-2) to TRBJ1-6; 9 bases match TRBD1. From germline, CDR1 is LGHDT and CDR2 YNNKEL (reference sequence). This CDR3 is 15 amino acids long. V trimming: 5 bases; J trimming: 9 bases; junction bases outside the gene matches: 8. This CDR3 is CASSENRDRVSPLHF. CDR3 bases: TGTGCCAGCAGCGAAAACCGGGACAGGGTTTCACCCCTCCACTTT.

In its sample, this clone was seen once. The chain uses TRBV19 and TRBJ1-5; D ambiguous. This CDR3 is 15 amino acids long. Germline CDR1 reads LNHDA; CDR2 reads SQIVND (reference sequence). V lost 3 bases to trimming and J lost 0 bases, with 9 bases between them. CDR3 residues: CASSIGRNSNQPQHF. In nucleotides, the CDR3 is TGTGCCAGTAGTATTGGCCGGAATAGCAATCAGCCCCAGCATTTT.

The chain combines TRBV19 with TRBJ1-5, with 8 bases that match TRBD1. The length of the CDR3 is 19 residues. The J segment lost 5 bases and the V segment lost 4 bases, leaving 19 bases of the junction unmatched. Germline V gene lookup returns CDR1 LNHDA and CDR2 SQIVND (reference sequence). The CDR3 region is CASSTPPDRAESRDQPQHF. CDR3 coding DNA: TGTGCCAGTAGTACCCCCCCGGACAGGGCGGAATCAAGGGATCAGCCCCAGCATTTT.